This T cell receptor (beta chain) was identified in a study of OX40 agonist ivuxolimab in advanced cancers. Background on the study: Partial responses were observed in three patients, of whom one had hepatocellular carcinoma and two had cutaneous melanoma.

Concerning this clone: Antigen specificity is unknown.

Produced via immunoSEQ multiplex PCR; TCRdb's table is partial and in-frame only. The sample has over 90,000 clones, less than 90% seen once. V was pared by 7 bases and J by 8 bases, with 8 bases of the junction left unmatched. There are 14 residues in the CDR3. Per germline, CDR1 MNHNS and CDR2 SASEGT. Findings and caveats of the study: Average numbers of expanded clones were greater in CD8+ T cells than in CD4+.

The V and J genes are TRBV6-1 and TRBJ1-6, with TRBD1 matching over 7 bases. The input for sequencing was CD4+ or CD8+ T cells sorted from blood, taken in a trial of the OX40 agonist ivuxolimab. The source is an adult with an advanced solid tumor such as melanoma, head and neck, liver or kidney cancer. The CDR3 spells CASKGAGGYSPLHF. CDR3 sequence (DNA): TGTGCCAGCAAGGGGGCGGGGGGCTATTCACCCCTCCACTTT.